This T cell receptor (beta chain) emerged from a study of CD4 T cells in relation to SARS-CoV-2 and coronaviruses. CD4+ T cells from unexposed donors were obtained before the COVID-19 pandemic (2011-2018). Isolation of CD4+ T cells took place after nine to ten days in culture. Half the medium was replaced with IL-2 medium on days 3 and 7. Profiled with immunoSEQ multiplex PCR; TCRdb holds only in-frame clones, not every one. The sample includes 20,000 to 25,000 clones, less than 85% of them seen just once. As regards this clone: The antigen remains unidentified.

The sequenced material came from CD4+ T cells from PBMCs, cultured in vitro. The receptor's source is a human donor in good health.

The CDR3 protein is CASSQTYTQYF. For the CDR3, the DNA is TGCGCCAGCAGCCAGACTTATACGCAGTATTTT. The rearrangement joins TRBV4-1 to TRBJ2-3; unclear D gene. The CDR3 sequence is 11 residues long. V gave up 3 bases and J gave up 7 bases, with 5 bases separating them. CDR1 MGHRA and CDR2 YSYEKL come from the germline V gene.